Following are 30 T cell receptor beta chains from one sample sequenced in a study of graft-versus-host responses after intestinal transplantation. The protocol was immunoSEQ multiplex PCR, while the TCRdb copy is restricted to in-frame clones and leaves out a portion. In the table there are around 100,000 clones, around 90% of which are singletons. These receptors' antigens are unknown. The specimen was unstimulated CD4+ T cells sorted from spleen or lymph node cells, collected before transplant. The source is a human donor who was the organ donor for an intestinal transplant.

The J gene is TRBJ1-1, the V gene TRBV5-1, with TRBD1 as a possible D gene (6 bases). V was shortened by 4 bases and J by 1 base, with 11 bases between the two germline ends. The germline CDR1 and CDR2 sequences are SGHRS and YFSETQ. This CDR3 contains 14 residues. DNA for the CDR3: TGCGCCAGCAGCGTACACAGGGCGAACACTGAAGCTTTCTTT. Its translation is CASSVHRANTEAFF.

Worth noting for this clone: Germline is not matched at one junction end, which may reflect a read error. The chain carries TRBV12-5 and TRBJ1-1, with D tentatively TRBD1 (5 bases). The germline gives CDR1 LGHNT, CDR2 FRNRAP. CDR3 size: 13 residues. CDR3 residues: CASGLGGGTEAFF. The CDR3 nucleotides read TGTGCTAGTGGGTTGGGTGGGGGGACTGAAGCTTTCTTT.

V usage is TRBV2 and J usage is TRBJ2-3; tentative D call: TRBD2 (5 bases). This CDR3 has 13 residues. Germline CDR1 and CDR2: SNHLY and FYNNEI. V shed 8 bases and J shed 2 bases, with 11 bases lying between them. CDR3 sequence: CASRGSNTDTQYF. The CDR3 DNA follows: TGTGCCAGCCGAGGGTCAAACACAGATACGCAGTATTTT.

The gene calls are TRBV21-1 and TRBJ1-2; TRBD1 is the table's D call and was not checked against the DNA. TRBV21-1 is listed as a pseudogene. There are 9 residues in the CDR3. CDR3 bases: TGTGCCAGCAGGAGGCCAGGGAACTTC. Translation gives CASRRPGNF.

The chain couples TRBV7-9 to TRBJ2-5; possibly TRBD2 for D (5 bases). The CDR3 runs to 13 residues. V was trimmed by 0 bases and J by 7 bases, leaving 9 bases between them. Germline CDR1 SEHNR, CDR2 FQNEAQ (reference sequence). The CDR3 region has the DNA TGTGCCAGCAGCTTAGCGGGAGAGGGGACCCAGTACTTC. This translates into CASSLAGEGTQYF. Drawing the rest from reference TRBV7-9 and TRBJ2-5, the complete variable domain is DTGVSQNPRHKITKRGQNVTFRCDPISEHNRLYWYRQTLGQGPEFLTYFQNEAQLEKSRLLSDRFSAERPKGSFSTLEIQRTEQGDSAMYLCASSLAGEGTQYFGPGTRLLVL.

V is TRBV28 and J is TRBJ2-6; D is undetermined. This CDR3 has 16 residues. Germline loops: CDR1 MDHEN, CDR2 SYDVKM. The germline V and J ends were trimmed by 3 bases and 2 bases, with 11 bases remaining between them. The CDR3, as DNA: TGTGCCAGCAGTTTCCCCTCTAGTACTGGGGCCAACGTCCTGACTTTC. This translates into CASSFPSSTGANVLTF.

The chain carries TRBV11-3 and TRBJ1-4; tentative D call: TRBD1 (5 bases). Germline CDR1 is SGHNT and CDR2 is YENEEA. This CDR3 spans 13 amino acids. The V end lost 1 base, the J end lost 7 bases, and 7 bases lay between the germline ends. CDR3 sequence: CASSLGGSEKLFF. For the CDR3, the DNA is TGTGCCAGCAGCTTAGGGGGGAGTGAAAAACTGTTTTTT.

This clone was counted a single time. The chain combines TRBV5-1 with TRBJ1-4; 12 bases match TRBD1. There are 15 residues in the CDR3. Germline loops: CDR1 SGHRS, CDR2 YFSETQ. V dropped 0 bases and J dropped 8; count of bases not matched to a gene: 2. The CDR3 sequence: CASSLVGTGGEKLFF. The CDR3 DNA reads as TGCGCCAGCAGCTTGGTCGGGACAGGGGGCGAAAAACTGTTTTTT.

This chain connects TRBV5-1 to TRBJ2-1; D gene uncertain. Per the germline V gene, CDR1 is SGHRS and CDR2 is YFSETQ. V was shortened by 2 bases and J by 0 bases, with 9 bases between the two germline ends. CDR3 length equals 15 residues. The CDR3 sequence is CASSLNGASYNEQFF. The CDR3 DNA is TGCGCCAGCAGCTTAAACGGTGCCTCCTACAATGAGCAGTTCTTC.

A word on this clone: At one end, the junction sequence differs from germline, possibly due to a read error. The gene calls are TRBV7-7 and TRBJ2-5; TRBD2 is a possible D gene (5 bases). The CDR3 has 13 residues. Germline CDR1 is SSHAT and CDR2 is FNYEAQ (reference sequence). The CDR3 is CASSSGVEETQYF. CDR3 nucleotide sequence: TGTGCTAGCAGCTCCGGGGTGGAAGAGACCCAGTACTTC.

The chain carries TRBV14 and TRBJ1-2; D is possibly TRBD1 (5 bases). Per germline, CDR1 SGHDN and CDR2 FVKESK. CDR3 length: 14 residues. Trimming pared 1 base from V and 4 bases from J, leaving 10 bases between. DNA of the CDR3: TGTGCCAGCAGCCAAGTGACAGACCCCTATGGCTACACCTTC. Translated: CASSQVTDPYGYTF.

The chain links TRBV7-4 to TRBJ1-1, with D unresolved. The CDR3 has 14 amino acids. The V end lost 4 bases, the J end lost 1 base, and 10 bases lay between the germline ends. CDR1 is SGHVT, CDR2 SQSDAQ, per germline. The CDR3 spells CASSSPRQNTEAFF. The CDR3 DNA is TGTGCCAGCAGCTCCCCCCGACAGAACACTGAAGCTTTCTTT.

The chain combines TRBV11-2 with TRBJ2-7, with D maybe TRBD2 (5 bases). The CDR3 is 14 residues long. Germline loops: CDR1 SGHAT, CDR2 FQNNGV. The V and J ends lost 3 bases and 1 base respectively, with 10 bases between them. The CDR3 nucleotides are TGTGCCAGCAGCTTCCGAGAGGGTTCCTACGAGCAGTACTTC. This codes for CASSFREGSYEQYF.

The CDR3 region is CASGLDRGYEQYF. The CDR3 DNA is TGTGCTAGTGGTTTGGACAGGGGGTACGAGCAGTACTTC. The chain joins TRBV12-5 to TRBJ2-7, with 8 positions matching TRBD1. The junction had 0 bases not matched to a gene; V was cut back by 1 base and J by 4 bases. Germline V gives CDR1 LGHNT, CDR2 FRNRAP. This CDR3 contains 13 residues.

The chain recombines TRBV19 with TRBJ2-7, with 8 bases lining up with TRBD1. With 10 bases clipped from V and 5 bases from J, the junction kept 13 bases outside the gene matches. The CDR3 runs to 14 residues. Germline CDR1 LNHDA, CDR2 SQIVND (reference sequence). The CDR3 DNA is TGTGCCAAAAAACTTCGGGACAGGTACCACGAGCAGTACTTC. Translating gives CAKKLRDRYHEQYF.

The V call is TRBV11-2, the J call TRBJ2-3; maybe TRBD2 (6 bases). V was cut by 4 bases and J by 0 bases, with 11 bases left in between. The CDR3 extends over 15 amino acids. Looked up from germline, CDR1 is SGHAT and CDR2 is FQNNGV. The CDR3 nucleotides read TGTGCCAGCAGCTCCACTAGCTGGAGCACAGATACGCAGTATTTT. The encoded protein is CASSSTSWSTDTQYF.

The chain joins TRBV7-2 to TRBJ1-1, with D perhaps TRBD1 (5 bases). V was trimmed by 0 bases and J by 4 bases, leaving 9 bases between them. Germline V gives CDR1 SGHTA, CDR2 FQGNSA. This CDR3 spans 14 amino acids. The CDR3 loop reads CASSLAGRLTEAFF. As DNA, the CDR3 is TGTGCCAGCAGCTTAGCGGGACGGCTCACTGAAGCTTTCTTT. The entire variable domain, with the rest obtained from reference TRBV7-2 and TRBJ1-1, is as follows: GAGVSQSPSNKVTEKGKDVELRCDPISGHTALYWYRQSLGQGLEFLIYFQGNSAPDKSGLPSDRFSAERTGGSVSTLTIQRTQQEDSAVYLCASSLAGRLTEAFFGQGTRLTVV.

This clone appeared once. This chain joins TRBV19 and TRBJ1-1; TRBD1 might be the D (5 bases). Germline CDR1 LNHDA, CDR2 SQIVND (reference sequence). This CDR3 region has 14 residues. V was cut by 9 bases and J by 1 base, with 15 bases left in between. For the CDR3, the DNA is TGTGCCAGCCATTTTACAGGTGAGAACACTGAAGCTTTCTTT. Its protein is CASHFTGENTEAFF.

This chain connects TRBV6-5 to TRBJ1-2, with 10 bases identical to TRBD1. With 4 bases clipped from V and 6 bases from J, the junction kept 5 bases outside the gene matches. Germline CDR1 reads MNHEY; CDR2 reads SVGAGI. This CDR3 is 14 amino acids long. The CDR3 DNA reads TGTGCCAGCAGTTCGTGGGACAGGGGAAATGGCTACACCTTC. This encodes CASSSWDRGNGYTF.

This chain uses TRBV6-5 with TRBJ1-1, with a tentative D call TRBD1 (6 bases). The germline CDR1 and CDR2 sequences are MNHEY and SVGAGI. The V and J ends lost 8 bases and 1 base respectively, with 14 bases between them. This CDR3 has 14 residues. CDR3 sequence (DNA): TGTGCCAGCGCTGATTGGGGGGCGAACACTGAAGCTTTCTTT. Translation gives CASADWGANTEAFF.

CDR3 DNA sequence: TGTGCCAGCAGCTTAGTGGGGGAGACTGAAGCTTTCTTT. Protein sequence: CASSLVGETEAFF. The chain is built from TRBV7-9 and TRBJ1-1, with TRBD1 as a possible D gene (5 bases). Trimming cost V 1 base and J 5 bases, with 8 bases left between them. Germline V lookup: CDR1 SEHNR, CDR2 FQNEAQ (reference sequence). This CDR3 spans 13 amino acids.

This clone was observed once. This chain uses TRBV29-1 with TRBJ2-7; no clear D gene. Germline CDR1 reads SQVTM; CDR2 reads ANQGSEA. This CDR3 spans 10 amino acids. Trimming removed 7 bases from V and 0 bases from J, with 4 bases in between. CDR3 sequence (DNA): TGCAGCGACCTCTCCTACGAGCAGTACTTC. Protein sequence: CSDLSYEQYF.

The V and J genes are TRBV2 and TRBJ2-3; 11 bases align to TRBD1. This CDR3 contains 13 residues. Trimming took 8 bases from V and 4 from J; bases not matched to a gene: 2. The germline CDR1 and CDR2 sequences are SNHLY and FYNNEI. In DNA, the CDR3 is TGTGCCAGCGCGGGACAGGGGGCAGATACGCAGTATTTT. Amino acid sequence: CASAGQGADTQYF.

This rearrangement joins TRBV5-1 to TRBJ2-1; 9 bases match TRBD1. The CDR3 is made up of 13 amino acids. Germline V CDR1 and CDR2: SGHRS, YFSETQ. The ends lost 3 bases at V and 7 bases at J; junction bases unmatched: 2. The CDR3 reads CASSSDRGNEQFF. As DNA, the CDR3 is TGCGCCAGCAGCTCGGACAGGGGAAATGAGCAGTTCTTC.

The chain joins TRBV29-1 to TRBJ1-1; D is unclear. The CDR3 contains 12 residues. The V end was cut by 5 bases, the J end by 2 bases, with 9 bases between. Germline V lookup: CDR1 SQVTM, CDR2 ANQGSEA. Written as DNA, the CDR3 is TGCAGCGTTTCCCGACTTAACACTGAAGCTTTCTTT. Translation: CSVSRLNTEAFF.

The chain has TRBV9 and TRBJ2-1; 7 bases are a match to TRBD2. CDR3 size: 15 residues. Germline trimming cut 0 bases from V and 4 bases from J; bases unmatched to any gene: 4. CDR1 is SGDLS, CDR2 YYNGEE, per germline. CDR3 loop: CASSVAGGGYNEQFF. CDR3 nucleotide sequence: TGTGCCAGCAGCGTAGCTGGCGGGGGTTACAATGAGCAGTTCTTC.

The gene calls are TRBV7-9 and TRBJ2-5; 8 positions agree with TRBD1. In germline, CDR1 is SEHNR, CDR2 FQNEAQ (reference sequence). Trimming removed 5 bases from V and 5 bases from J; junction bases left unmatched: 10. This CDR3 comprises 15 residues. CDR3 loop: CASSPTGAKGETQYF. The CDR3 DNA is TGTGCCAGCAGCCCGACAGGGGCGAAAGGGGAGACCCAGTACTTC. The full variable domain, its missing parts supplied by reference TRBV7-9 and TRBJ2-5, is DTGVSQNPRHKITKRGQNVTFRCDPISEHNRLYWYRQTLGQGPEFLTYFQNEAQLEKSRLLSDRFSAERPKGSFSTLEIQRTEQGDSAMYLCASSPTGAKGETQYFGPGTRLLVL.

The V and J genes are TRBV9 and TRBJ2-4; TRBD2 is a possible D gene (6 bases). The CDR3 totals 13 residues. From germline, CDR1 is SGDLS and CDR2 YYNGEE. V lost 3 bases, J lost 7 bases, and 11 bases lay in between. The CDR3 sequence is CASSASGSNIQYF. The CDR3 DNA follows: TGTGCCAGCAGCGCTTCCGGGAGTAACATTCAGTACTTC.

The chain links TRBV15 to TRBJ2-2; 7 bases are a match to TRBD2. Germline CDR1 is LNHNV and CDR2 is YYDKDF (reference sequence). The J segment lost 4 bases and the V segment lost 5 bases, leaving 4 bases of the junction unmatched. This CDR3 comprises 14 residues. CDR3 bases: TGTGCCACCAGCTACGGACTAGGCACCGGGGAGCTGTTTTTT. Translating gives CATSYGLGTGELFF.

The chain joins TRBV27 to TRBJ2-7; tentatively, D is TRBD2 (6 bases). The CDR3 is 17 amino acids. Germline lookup yields CDR1 MNHEY and CDR2 SMNVEV (reference sequence). The germline V and J ends were trimmed by 1 base and 3 bases, with 19 bases remaining between them. The CDR3 DNA reads as TGTGCCAGCAGTTTATATGGGCGAGCGGGCCCCTACTACGAGCAGTACTTC. Amino acid sequence: CASSLYGRAGPYYEQYF.